Listed here are 23 T cell receptor beta chains from one sample, sequenced in a study of human T cells and chemical hapten exposure. TCRdb reprocessed the RACE reads with MiXCR, giving one entry per CDR3 protein. The data show tens of thousands of distinct CDR3 sequences, around 9.5% seen once. Described time point: patch test 1, 2 weeks after DPC sensitization. As to treatment: therapeutic diphenylcyclopropenone sensitization with weekly scalp DPC. The sequencing here drew on whole blood, taken in connection with sensitization to the hapten diphenylcyclopropenone (DPC). The receptors originated from a middle-aged woman with alopecia areata. Some clones in this sample may be carry-over from other donors' samples.

This clonotype was picked up many times. The chain has TRBV6-6 and TRBJ2-1; a possible D gene is TRBD1 (5 bases). The CDR3 extends over 14 amino acids. Germline lookup yields CDR1 MNHNY and CDR2 SVGAGI (reference sequence). Trimming stripped 1 base from V and 4 bases from J, with 8 bases between. The CDR3 DNA reads TGTGCCAGCAGTTACTTGGCAGGGTACAATGAGCAGTTCTTC. It encodes CASSYLAGYNEQFF.

In its sample, this clonotype was seen a few times. The V gene is TRBV3-1, the J gene TRBJ1-2; D remains ambiguous. The ends were cut back, 0 bases at V and 6 bases at J, with 11 bases in the middle. The germline CDR1 and CDR2 sequences are LGHDT and YNNKEL (reference sequence). The CDR3 is made up of 14 amino acids. As DNA, the CDR3 is TGTGCCAGCAGCCAAGATCCAAAACCGGATGGCTACACCTTC. It yields the protein CASSQDPKPDGYTF.

There are many counts of this clonotype. This rearrangement joins TRBV7-2 to TRBJ2-1; perhaps TRBD1 as D (6 bases). CDR3 length: 15 residues. Germline assignment: CDR1 SGHTA and CDR2 FQGNSA. Trimming pared 2 bases from V and 0 bases from J, leaving 8 bases between. CDR3 residues: CASSLSGASYNEQFF. As DNA, the CDR3 is TGTGCCAGCAGCTTATCAGGGGCCTCCTACAATGAGCAGTTCTTC.

This clonotype was observed at least ten times. At one of its ends the junction is not consistent with the germline gene, which may arise from a read error. J is TRBJ2-7 and V is TRBV7-8; D perhaps matches TRBD2 (8 bases). CDR3 length: 14 amino acids. Germline V gives CDR1 SGHVS, CDR2 FQNEAQ. The CDR3 region is CASSLKGAFAGGHF. The DNA for the CDR3 is TGTGCCAGCAGCTTAAAGGGGGCCTTTGCGGGGGGCCACTTC.

This clonotype came up many times. V and J are TRBV20-1 and TRBJ1-3; D uncertain. CDR1 is DFQATT, CDR2 SNEGSKA, per germline (reference sequence). The V end was cut by 6 bases, the J end by 2 bases, with 11 bases between. The CDR3 has 13 amino acids. The CDR3 DNA follows: TGCAGTGCCGGGCGGACGACTGGAAACACCATATATTTT. It encodes CSAGRTTGNTIYF.

This clonotype was counted many times. This chain's CDR3 is CASSPTGYNQPQHF. The CDR3 bases are TGTGCCAGCAGCCCCACAGGGTACAATCAGCCCCAGCATTTT. This chain links TRBV11-2 with TRBJ1-5; tentative D call: TRBD1 (6 bases). The germline V and J ends were trimmed by 5 bases and 3 bases, with 11 bases remaining between them. The germline V gene encodes CDR1 SGHAT and CDR2 FQNNGV. The CDR3 length is 14 residues. Supplemented by reference TRBV11-2 and TRBJ1-5, the full variable domain reads EAGVAQSPRYKIIEKRQSVAFWCNPISGHATLYWYQQILGQGPKLLIQFQNNGVVDDSQLPKDRFSAERLKGVDSTLKIQPAKLEDSAVYLCASSPTGYNQPQHFGDGTRLSIL.

The chain joins TRBV28 to TRBJ2-3; the D gene is possibly TRBD2 (5 bases). The CDR3 length is 16 residues. Trimming took off 3 bases at V and 10 bases at J, with 23 bases between the two ends. Germline assignment: CDR1 MDHEN and CDR2 SYDVKM. For the CDR3, the DNA is TGTGCCAGCAGTTTCCCGGCACGAACCGTCCCCGGGGCGCAGTATTTT. It specifies CASSFPARTVPGAQYF.

This clonotype was detected ten times or more. This chain connects TRBV4-1 to TRBJ1-2; the D gene is possibly TRBD1 (5 bases). Germline loops: CDR1 MGHRA, CDR2 YSYEKL. This CDR3 contains 15 residues. V was clipped by 7 bases and J by 6 bases, with 21 bases between them. The CDR3 coding sequence is TGCGCCAGCACCTTGGGGGAGGGCTCTGGAGATGGCTACACCTTC. Its protein product is CASTLGEGSGDGYTF.

V and J are TRBV10-3 and TRBJ2-1; maybe TRBD1 (6 bases). This CDR3 spans 17 amino acids. Germline V gene lookup returns CDR1 ENHRY and CDR2 SYGVKD. The V and J ends lost 3 bases and 6 bases respectively, with 21 bases between them. CDR3 in DNA: TGTGCCATCAGTGACGGACAGATCCGAGGTGCAAGCAATGAGCAGTTCTTC. Translation: CAISDGQIRGASNEQFF.

V is TRBV7-2 and J is TRBJ1-4, with D possibly TRBD1 on 5 matching bases. This CDR3 spans 15 amino acids. With 3 bases removed from V and 0 bases from J, the gap between germline ends came to 8 bases. Per the germline V gene, CDR1 is SGHTA and CDR2 is FQGNSA. The CDR3 DNA follows: TGTGCCAGCAGCTTCAGGGCATCAACTAATGAAAAACTGTTTTTT. This translates into CASSFRASTNEKLFF.

This clonotype was observed at least ten times. The chain combines TRBV29-1 with TRBJ2-5; TRBD1 agrees at 7 bases. Germline CDR1 and CDR2: SQVTM and ANQGSEA. V lost 0 bases and J lost 7; bases outside the gene matches: 8. The CDR3 extends over 14 amino acids. CDR3 sequence: CSVEDPRGLATQYF. The CDR3 DNA sequence: TGCAGCGTTGAAGATCCGAGGGGGCTGGCGACCCAGTACTTC.

The chain couples TRBV4-1 to TRBJ2-1, with TRBD2 identical over 12 bases. V lost 0 bases, J lost 5 bases, and 11 bases stayed unmatched. This CDR3 spans 19 amino acids. CDR1 and CDR2 (germline): MGHRA, YSYEKL. CDR3 coding DNA: TGCGCCAGCAGCCAAGAGGGAACTAGCGGGGGGCCCCCAGACAATGAGCAGTTCTTC. Protein: CASSQEGTSGGPPDNEQFF.

This clonotype came up a few times. V and J are TRBV29-1 and TRBJ1-2; 8 positions match TRBD1. Germline V gives CDR1 SQVTM, CDR2 ANQGSEA. The CDR3 contains 12 residues. The CDR3 loop reads CSSGTGGYGYTF. DNA of the CDR3: TGCAGTTCCGGGACAGGTGGTTATGGCTACACCTTC.

V is TRBV29-1 and J is TRBJ2-3; 16 bases line up with TRBD2. CDR1 is SQVTM and CDR2 is ANQGSEA in the germline V gene. The J segment lost 4 bases and the V segment lost 6 bases, leaving 4 bases of the junction unmatched. This CDR3 has 15 residues. CDR3 protein: CSVAGLAGGADTQYF. CDR3 sequence (DNA): TGCAGCGTGGCGGGACTAGCGGGGGGGGCAGATACGCAGTATTTT.

A few counts support this clonotype. V and J are TRBV12-3 or TRBV12-4 and TRBJ1-5; no clear D. With 2 bases removed from V and 2 bases from J, the gap between germline ends came to 4 bases. CDR3 size: 13 residues. Here the CDR3 DNA reads TGTGCCAGCAGTTTATTGGGCAATCAGCCCCAGCATTTT. Its protein product is CASSLLGNQPQHF.

The rearrangement links TRBV7-2 to TRBJ1-4; 11 bases line up with TRBD1. Trimming took 3 bases from V and 8 from J; bases not matched to a gene: 5. The CDR3 consists of 15 residues. CDR1 and CDR2 (germline): SGHTA, FQGNSA. DNA of the CDR3: TGTGCCAGCAGCTTTTGGGGACAGGGGGTAGAAAAACTGTTTTTT. Amino acid sequence: CASSFWGQGVEKLFF.

The chain combines TRBV6-5 with TRBJ2-7, with 9 bases aligning to TRBD2. The length of the CDR3 is 16 residues. J was trimmed by 2 bases and V by 2 bases; bases with no gene match: 7. Germline lookup yields CDR1 MNHEY and CDR2 SVGAGI. This CDR3 reads CASSYTIAGATYEQYF. The CDR3 DNA reads TGTGCCAGCAGTTACACTATAGCGGGGGCCACCTACGAGCAGTACTTC.

This clonotype has at least ten counts. The V call is TRBV6-2 or TRBV6-3, the J call TRBJ2-1; tentatively, D is TRBD2 (6 bases). The CDR3 runs 13 residues. Trimming removed 6 bases from V and 6 bases from J, with 12 bases in between. The germline CDR1 and CDR2 sequences are MNHEY and SVGEGT. The CDR3 sequence: CASSPGGRNEQFF. CDR3 bases: TGTGCCAGCAGCCCCGGAGGGCGCAATGAGCAGTTCTTC.

This clonotype was detected a few times. This chain links TRBV30 with TRBJ2-1; TRBD2 matches at 13 bases. The V and J ends lost 2 bases and 7 bases, in that order; junction bases with no gene match: 8. Germline assignment: CDR1 GTSNPN and CDR2 SVGIG (reference sequence). The CDR3 spans 16 residues. The CDR3 sequence is CAWSKGLAGVKNEQFF. DNA of the CDR3: TGTGCCTGGAGTAAAGGACTAGCGGGGGTAAAGAATGAGCAGTTCTTC.

This clonotype came up a few times. This chain uses TRBV29-1 with TRBJ2-7; D may be TRBD1 (5 bases). The germline V gene has CDR1 SQVTM and CDR2 ANQGSEA. There are 12 residues in the CDR3. The V and J ends lost 5 bases and 3 bases respectively, with 11 bases between them. The CDR3 reads CSVTQGGYEQYF. CDR3 nucleotide sequence: TGCAGCGTTACGCAGGGTGGCTACGAGCAGTACTTC.

This clonotype showed up many times. The rearrangement uses TRBV20-1 and TRBJ2-1; 7 bases match TRBD1. In germline, CDR1 is DFQATT, CDR2 SNEGSKA (reference sequence). This CDR3 has 15 amino acids. Trimming at V came to 2 bases and at J to 5 bases, leaving 9 bases not matched to a gene. The CDR3 DNA sequence: TGCAGTGCTAGAAATAGGGGACAGTCTAACAATGAGCAGTTCTTC. This codes for CSARNRGQSNNEQFF.

This sequence joins TRBV12-3 or TRBV12-4 and TRBJ2-5, with TRBD2 matching 12 bases. The CDR3 consists of 16 residues. J gave up 1 base and V 3 bases, and 3 bases lay outside the gene matches. In nucleotides, the CDR3 is TGTGCCAGCAGTTTCGCGACTAGCGGGGGCCAAGAGACCCAGTACTTC. It encodes CASSFATSGGQETQYF.

This clonotype appeared a few times. CDR3 in amino acids: CASSYGRGAYTEAFF. The CDR3 coding sequence is TGTGCCAGCAGCTATGGAAGGGGGGCTTACACTGAAGCTTTCTTT. This rearrangement joins TRBV7-9 to TRBJ1-1; TRBD1 might be the D (6 bases). V was cut by 4 bases and J by 3 bases, with 15 bases left in between. The CDR3 runs 15 residues. CDR1 and CDR2 from the germline V gene are SEHNR and FQNEAQ (reference sequence).